These 3 T cell receptor beta chains share one sample of origin, sequenced in a study of neurological immune-mediated disorders. TCRdb reprocessed the 5' RACE reads with MiXCR, giving one entry per CDR3 protein. The table shows around 130,000 distinct CDR3 sequences, with roughly 3.2% occurring only once. The sequenced sample was PBMCs. The source is a woman aged 25 to 39 with multiple sclerosis.

This clonotype was observed many times. The chain links TRBV12-3 or TRBV12-4 to TRBJ2-1; TRBD1 matches 8 bases. The ends lost 4 bases at V and 1 base at J; junction bases unmatched: 3. This CDR3 spans 15 amino acids. The CDR3 region has the DNA TGTGCCAGCAGTTCCACAGGGGGATCCTACAATGAGCAGTTCTTC. This codes for CASSSTGGSYNEQFF.

This clonotype has a count of ten or more. V and J are TRBV6-2 or TRBV6-3 and TRBJ1-1; no definite D call. From germline, CDR1 is MNHEY and CDR2 SVGEGT. The CDR3 runs to 14 residues. The ends were cut back, 0 bases at V and 5 bases at J, with 10 bases in the middle. In DNA, the CDR3 is TGTGCCAGCAGTTACTCGGGGAGTAGAACTGAAGCTTTCTTT. Translated: CASSYSGSRTEAFF.

There are many counts of this clonotype. The CDR3 here is CASSFPLAGGLEQFF. The CDR3 bases are TGCGCCAGCAGCTTTCCCCTAGCGGGGGGCCTTGAGCAGTTCTTC. This sequence joins TRBV5-1 and TRBJ2-1; 11 positions match TRBD2. With 2 bases clipped from V and 9 bases from J, the junction kept 7 bases outside the gene matches. The CDR3 covers 15 residues. The germline V gene has CDR1 SGHRS and CDR2 YFSETQ.